This T cell receptor (beta chain) was observed in a study of T cells after yellow fever vaccination. Study-level findings and limits: Contamination of FACS-sorted repertoires by abundant clonotypes from the bulk population could occur.

Using its own MiXCR run on the 5' RACE reads, TCRdb lists one record per CDR3 protein. The sample has roughly 190,000 distinct CDR3 sequences, more than 9.5% seen once. The V gene's germline CDR1 is DFQATT and CDR2 SNEGSKA (reference sequence). J lost 5 bases, V lost 1 base, and 10 bases had no gene match. The CDR3 sequence is 15 residues long. As concerns this clonotype: Its antigen is as yet unknown.

The clonotype comes from a man between 18 and 35 years old who received the YFV17D yellow fever vaccine. The sequences come from CD8+ T cells sorted from PBMCs, collected 15 days after the yellow fever booster vaccination. The chain combines TRBV20-1 with TRBJ2-7, with 8 nucleotides matching TRBD1. The CDR3 DNA reads as TGCAGTGCTAGAGTTATGAGGACAGGGACGGACGAGCAGTACTTC. It is translated as CSARVMRTGTDEQYF.